The clone carrying this T cell receptor beta chain is labeled medium-sized. Antigen specificity is unknown. These data belong to a study of metastatic and nonmetastatic thyroid tumors. General observations from the study: Reports indicated that malignant thyroid tumors showed significantly higher TCR beta diversity than benign nodules did, in blood and tumor.

This CDR3 has 15 amino acids. V shed 3 bases and J shed 3 bases, with 13 bases lying between them. Germline CDR1 and CDR2: SGHTA and FQGTGA. Every patient underwent thyroid surgery untreated. With MiXCR, TCRdb called clones anew from the PCR reads. The sample includes roughly 20,000 clones, over 20% of them seen just once. What was sequenced was tumor tissue. The chain combines TRBV7-3 with TRBJ2-3; TRBD2 might be the D (6 bases). The source of this sequence is a male donor with papillary thyroid cancer or a benign thyroid nodule (not recorded which). Some clones in this sample may be carry-over from other donors' samples. This CDR3 is CASSFAGRETDTQYF. The CDR3 coding sequence is TGTGCCAGCAGCTTCGCGGGAAGGGAGACAGATACGCAGTATTTT.